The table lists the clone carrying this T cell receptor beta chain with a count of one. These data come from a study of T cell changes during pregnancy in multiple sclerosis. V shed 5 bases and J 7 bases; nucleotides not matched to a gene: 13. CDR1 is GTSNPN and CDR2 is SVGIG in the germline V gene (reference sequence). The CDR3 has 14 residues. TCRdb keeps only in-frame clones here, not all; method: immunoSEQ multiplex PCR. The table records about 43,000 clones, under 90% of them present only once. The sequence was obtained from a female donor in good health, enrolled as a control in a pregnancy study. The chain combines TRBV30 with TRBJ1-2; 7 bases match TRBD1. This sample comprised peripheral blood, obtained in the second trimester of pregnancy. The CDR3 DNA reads TGTGCCTGGGCTACTTCCGGGACAGATTCTGGCTACACCTTC. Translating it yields CAWATSGTDSGYTF. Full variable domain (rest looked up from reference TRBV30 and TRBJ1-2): SQTIHQWPATLVQPVGSPLSLECTVEGTSNPNLYWYRQAAGRGLQLLFYSVGIGQISSEVPQNLSASRPQDRQFILSSKKLLLSDSGFYLCAWATSGTDSGYTFGSGTRLTVV.